The 30 T cell receptor beta chains listed next were all sequenced from one sample in a study of T cell responses to AZD1222 COVID-19 vaccine. Repertoires were generated with immunoSEQ multiplex PCR, while TCRdb's copy carries only in-frame clones and drops some. Among about 200,000 clones listed, about 93% were seen once. Specimen: peripheral blood, collected 28 days after the second AZD1222 dose. The origin of the receptors is an adult who received the AZD1222 COVID-19 vaccine.

This chain connects TRBV27 to TRBJ2-7; 11 positions match TRBD1. Germline V gives CDR1 MNHEY, CDR2 SMNVEV (reference sequence). CDR3 size: 13 residues. With 8 bases clipped from V and 6 bases from J, the junction kept 6 bases outside the gene matches. CDR3 DNA sequence: TGTGCCAGCGGACAGGGGGCGCTCGGCGAGCAGTACTTC. Translating it yields CASGQGALGEQYF.

This chain uses TRBV24-1 with TRBJ1-2; D is possibly TRBD1 (5 bases). CDR1 and CDR2 from the germline V gene are KGHDR and SFDVKD. The CDR3 totals 14 residues. V was cut by 4 bases and J by 2 bases, with 10 bases left in between. CDR3 in DNA: TGTGCCACCAGTGAGGTTGACAGAAACTATGGCTACACCTTC. It yields the protein CATSEVDRNYGYTF.

This sequence joins TRBV28 and TRBJ1-1, with D possibly TRBD1 on 5 matching bases. Germline V gives CDR1 MDHEN, CDR2 SYDVKM. The CDR3 is 14 amino acids. Deletions cut 6 bases from V and 0 bases from J, with 11 bases between. CDR3 loop: CASREPGLNTEAFF. The CDR3 bases are TGTGCCAGCAGGGAACCGGGGCTGAACACTGAAGCTTTCTTT.

The rearrangement links TRBV27 to TRBJ1-5, with D perhaps matching TRBD1 (5 bases). The CDR3 spans 13 residues. Germline V gene sequence: CDR1 MNHEY, CDR2 SMNVEV (reference sequence). Deletions cut 3 bases from V and 6 bases from J, with 9 bases between. The CDR3 nucleotides read TGTGCCAGCAGTTTGGTGGGGGGTCAGCCCCAGCATTTT. Residues: CASSLVGGQPQHF.

The gene calls are TRBV19 and TRBJ1-5; 8 bases align to TRBD1. Germline CDR1 LNHDA, CDR2 SQIVND (reference sequence). The CDR3 has 17 amino acids. Trimming cost V 10 bases and J 0 bases; bases outside gene matches: 14. CDR3 region: CATTSGRGLNSNQPQHF. Here the CDR3 DNA reads TGTGCCACGACCTCGGGCAGGGGGCTAAATAGCAATCAGCCCCAGCATTTT.

The chain is built from TRBV5-1 and TRBJ1-3, with D tentatively TRBD1 (5 bases). CDR1 and CDR2 from the germline V gene are SGHRS and YFSETQ. There are 14 residues in the CDR3. The germline V and J ends were trimmed by 3 bases and 0 bases, with 7 bases remaining between them. The CDR3: CASSSTVSGNTIYF. The CDR3 DNA follows: TGCGCCAGCAGCTCGACAGTCTCTGGAAACACCATATATTTT.

The V gene is TRBV13, the J gene TRBJ1-2, with D unclear. CDR1 is PRHDT, CDR2 FYEKMQ, per germline (reference sequence). The ends were cut back, 0 bases at V and 4 bases at J, with 6 bases in the middle. This CDR3 contains 13 residues. The CDR3 region has the DNA TGTGCCAGCAGCTTAGGACCAAGCTATGGCTACACCTTC. This gives the protein CASSLGPSYGYTF.

This rearrangement joins TRBV6-2 or TRBV6-3 to TRBJ1-2; unclear D gene. V was pared by 0 bases and J by 8 bases, with 10 bases between. The germline CDR1 and CDR2 sequences are MNHEY and SVGEGT. The CDR3 has 13 amino acids. This CDR3 reads CASSYSGWGGYTF. The CDR3 DNA reads as TGTGCCAGCAGTTACTCTGGTTGGGGAGGCTACACCTTC.

This clone was recorded once. This chain uses TRBV19 with TRBJ2-7, with unresolved D. In germline, CDR1 is LNHDA, CDR2 SQIVND (reference sequence). The CDR3 spans 14 residues. V lost 8 bases to trimming and J lost 5 bases, with 19 bases between them. As DNA, the CDR3 is TGTGCCAGTCGGCCGTGGGGTGGTCTCGACGAGCAGTACTTC. Protein product: CASRPWGGLDEQYF.

The DNA of the CDR3 is TGTGCCAGCAGCTTAGGGCCGAGCGGGGCCACAGATACGCAGTATTTT. Residues: CASSLGPSGATDTQYF. The V call is TRBV7-6, the J call TRBJ2-3; 7 nucleotides line up with TRBD2. V lost 1 base and J lost 2; bases outside the gene matches: 6. CDR1 SGHVS and CDR2 FNYEAQ come from the germline V gene. CDR3 length: 16 amino acids.

For this clone: Different DNA sequences within this sample yield the same CDR3. The chain has TRBV12-3 or TRBV12-4 and TRBJ1-2; D call uncertain. The CDR3 totals 12 residues. V was cut by 6 bases and J by 0 bases, with 5 bases left in between. The CDR3 here is CASSLTNYGYTF. CDR3 DNA sequence: TGTGCCAGCAGCCTGACTAACTATGGCTACACCTTC.

This chain joins TRBV2 and TRBJ2-5; D unclear. The CDR3 loop spans 12 amino acids. Germline-derived CDR1 and CDR2 are SNHLY and FYNNEI. Deletions cut 10 bases from V and 0 bases from J, with 9 bases between. The DNA for the CDR3 is TGTGCCAACCAGGAGAACCAAGAGACCCAGTACTTC. The encoded protein is CANQENQETQYF.

V is TRBV6-2 or TRBV6-3 and J is TRBJ1-5, with 9 bases lining up with TRBD1. The length of the CDR3 is 14 residues. V lost 2 bases, J lost 4 bases, and 0 bases stayed unmatched. Germline V CDR1 and CDR2: MNHEY, SVGEGT. The CDR3 protein is CASSYGQGNQPQHF. Here the CDR3 DNA reads TGTGCCAGCAGTTACGGACAGGGGAATCAGCCCCAGCATTTT.

The CDR3 coding sequence is TGTGCCAGCTCACCCCTGCCCGGGACGGGGAACACCGGGGAGCTGTTTTTT. It specifies CASSPLPGTGNTGELFF. The chain uses TRBV18 and TRBJ2-2; perhaps D is TRBD1 or TRBD2 (5 bases each). This CDR3 is built from 17 residues. The germline V and J ends were trimmed by 3 bases and 1 base, with 15 bases remaining between them. CDR1 is KGHSH and CDR2 is LQKENI in the germline V gene.

This chain connects TRBV6-4 to TRBJ2-7, with TRBD2 matching over 10 bases. Trimming at V came to 6 bases and at J to 0 bases, leaving 2 bases not matched to a gene. This CDR3 region has 14 residues. Germline V CDR1 and CDR2: MRHNA, SNTAGT. The CDR3 reads CASSASGGSYEQYF. The CDR3 nucleotides read TGTGCCAGCAGCGCTAGCGGGGGCTCCTACGAGCAGTACTTC.

The sample holds one count of this clone. The junction departs from germline at one end; a sequencing error may be responsible. The chain links TRBV4-3 to TRBJ1-4; D remains unclear. The CDR3 covers 16 residues. From germline, CDR1 is LGHNA and CDR2 YSLEER. CDR3 nucleotides: TGCGCCAGCAGCCAAGATGGGAAGACCACGAATGAAGAACTGTTTTTT. Its translation: CASSQDGKTTNEELFF.

About this clone itself: Other DNA sequences in this sample translate to the same CDR3. This sequence joins TRBV12-5 and TRBJ1-1; tentatively, D is TRBD1 (6 bases). The CDR3 is 14 amino acids. The germline V and J ends were trimmed by 6 bases and 2 bases, with 13 bases remaining between them. CDR1 LGHNT and CDR2 FRNRAP come from the germline V gene. CDR3 in DNA: TGTGCTAGTGGCGTGGGACAACCTAACACTGAAGCTTTCTTT. Protein product: CASGVGQPNTEAFF.

The V call is TRBV24-1, the J call TRBJ1-5; the match to TRBD1 covers 7 bases. V was clipped by 2 bases and J by 7 bases; unmatched bases: 4. The V gene's germline CDR1 is KGHDR and CDR2 SFDVKD. The length of the CDR3 is 14 residues. CDR3 in amino acids: CATSDSRGGQPQHF. The CDR3 DNA sequence: TGTGCCACCAGTGATTCCAGGGGGGGACAGCCCCAGCATTTT.

The CDR3: CATSRPGQGPAVIQYF. The CDR3 region has the DNA TGTGCCACCAGCAGACCGGGACAGGGGCCGGCCGTCATCCAGTACTTC. The chain has TRBV15 and TRBJ2-4, with TRBD1 identical over 10 bases. Germline trimming cut 2 bases from V and 13 bases from J; bases unmatched to any gene: 14. In germline, CDR1 is LNHNV, CDR2 YYDKDF (reference sequence). The CDR3 spans 16 residues.

The chain uses TRBV7-9 and TRBJ2-1; TRBD2 agrees at 7 bases. J gave up 8 bases and V 4 bases, and 2 bases lay outside the gene matches. The CDR3 contains 12 residues. The V gene's germline CDR1 is SEHNR and CDR2 FQNEAQ (reference sequence). The CDR3 sequence: CASSWDYHEQFF. CDR3 nucleotide sequence: TGTGCCAGCAGCTGGGACTATCATGAGCAGTTCTTC.

The CDR3, as DNA: TGTGCCAGCTTAAGCGGGGGACCGGGGACCCAGTACTTC. This translates into CASLSGGPGTQYF. The V gene is TRBV7-2, the J gene TRBJ2-5; 8 bases are shared with TRBD2. CDR3 length equals 13 residues. V shed 8 bases and J 7 bases; nucleotides not matched to a gene: 9. CDR1 and CDR2 from the germline V gene are SGHTA and FQGNSA.

The chain employs TRBV2 and TRBJ1-3, with 7 bases lining up with TRBD1. Unmatched junction bases numbered 12, after V lost 6 bases and J lost 4 bases. CDR3 length equals 16 residues. Germline V lookup: CDR1 SNHLY, CDR2 FYNNEI. In DNA, the CDR3 is TGTGCCAGCAGCCGGGACAGCGCATCATGGGGAAACACCATATATTTT. Its translation is CASSRDSASWGNTIYF.

The chain combines TRBV30 with TRBJ1-1; no clear D. Germline CDR1 and CDR2: GTSNPN and SVGIG (reference sequence). V was clipped by 4 bases and J by 1 base, with 10 bases between them. The CDR3 extends over 13 amino acids. CDR3 protein: CAWTRHPNTEAFF. CDR3 coding DNA: TGTGCCTGGACAAGACACCCGAACACTGAAGCTTTCTTT.

The gene calls are TRBV27 and TRBJ1-5, with D possibly matching TRBD1 (6 bases). Germline V gives CDR1 MNHEY, CDR2 SMNVEV (reference sequence). V lost 3 bases, J lost 1 base, and 13 bases lay in between. The CDR3 is 16 residues long. CDR3 loop: CASSFSGTHSNQPQHF. As DNA, the CDR3 is TGTGCCAGCAGTTTCTCCGGGACACACAGCAATCAGCCCCAGCATTTT.

V and J are TRBV6-6 and TRBJ2-7, with 7 nucleotides matching TRBD1. CDR1 is MNHNY, CDR2 SVGAGI, per germline (reference sequence). The CDR3 length is 13 residues. V dropped 5 bases and J dropped 3; count of bases not matched to a gene: 4. CDR3 sequence reads: CASSDRALYEQYF. DNA of the CDR3: TGTGCCAGCAGTGACAGGGCGCTCTACGAGCAGTACTTC.

This clone turned up a few times. V usage is TRBV12-5 and J usage is TRBJ1-2, with 8 nucleotides matching TRBD1. After removal of 4 bases from V and 2 bases from J, the junction contained 9 bases not matched to a gene. The CDR3 is made up of 16 amino acids. Germline V gene data show CDR1 as LGHNT and CDR2 as FRNRAP. The DNA of the CDR3 is TGTGCTAGTGGTTGGGGGACAGGCCCCCTAAACTATGGCTACACCTTC. Its protein is CASGWGTGPLNYGYTF.

The chain is built from TRBV28 and TRBJ1-6; 10 nucleotides match TRBD1. The ends lost 8 bases at V and 6 bases at J; junction bases unmatched: 1. The CDR3 has 13 residues. Germline CDR1 and CDR2: MDHEN and SYDVKM. The CDR3 here is CASRTGGNSPLHF. In DNA, the CDR3 is TGTGCCAGCCGGACAGGGGGTAATTCACCCCTCCACTTT.

CDR3 sequence: CASSPSLGRGVGNTIYF. CDR3 sequence (DNA): TGTGCCAGCAGCCCTTCCCTGGGGAGGGGAGTTGGAAACACCATATATTTT. This chain connects TRBV7-9 to TRBJ1-3; D perhaps matches TRBD1 (5 bases). The V end lost 5 bases, the J end lost 3 bases, and 20 bases lay between the germline ends. CDR3 length: 17 residues. Germline lookup yields CDR1 SEHNR and CDR2 FQNEAQ (reference sequence). The complete variable domain, with remaining parts taken from reference TRBV7-9 and TRBJ1-3, reads DTGVSQNPRHKITKRGQNVTFRCDPISEHNRLYWYRQTLGQGPEFLTYFQNEAQLEKSRLLSDRFSAERPKGSFSTLEIQRTEQGDSAMYLCASSPSLGRGVGNTIYFGEGSWLTVV.

The chain joins TRBV7-9 to TRBJ1-2, with D unresolved. Trimming cost V 0 bases and J 4 bases, with 18 bases left between them. Looked up from germline, CDR1 is SEHNR and CDR2 is FQNEAQ (reference sequence). This CDR3 comprises 17 residues. Here the CDR3 DNA reads TGTGCCAGCAGCTTAGCGGGCATACACCTCCCCCCCTATGGCTACACCTTC. Its protein is CASSLAGIHLPPYGYTF.

The chain links TRBV18 to TRBJ1-4; unclear D gene. Between the trimmed V and J ends, which lost 0 bases and 3 bases, there was a span of 5 bases. The germline V gene encodes CDR1 KGHSH and CDR2 LQKENI. There are 14 residues in the CDR3. CDR3 loop: CASSPPSANEKLFF. The CDR3 DNA reads as TGTGCCAGCTCACCACCGTCAGCTAATGAAAAACTGTTTTTT.